Reported below is one T cell receptor beta chain. Antigen unknown. It was with 60 Vbeta and 13 Jbeta primers that the PCR ran. Profiling relied on immunoSEQ multiplex PCR, and the TCRdb table lists in-frame clones only, not all of them. This table holds tens of thousands of clones, about 80% found once. The data derive from a study of cytomegalovirus exposure and HLA in healthy donors. Study overall: Clustering assigned around 77% of the roughly 430 genotyped donors to the Caucasian-associated ancestry cluster.

With 5 bases removed from V and 10 bases from J, the gap between germline ends came to 15 bases. The germline gives CDR1 SGHTA, CDR2 FQGNSA. This CDR3 contains 14 residues. Study-wide points: CMV serostatus alone was available as immune exposure information. Within the data, a cluster of highly shared sequence variants was likely a sequencing artifact.

There were likely unrecorded immune exposures, though donors were nominally healthy when sampled. Sequencing was performed on PBMCs. The source is a woman between 45 and 65 years old in good health and CMV-seropositive. The rearrangement links TRBV7-2 to TRBJ1-6, with D unclear. CDR3 protein: CASSPRRGESPLHF. The CDR3 bases are TGTGCCAGCAGCCCTCGACGCGGAGAGTCACCCCTCCACTTT.